These 9 T cell receptor beta chains originate from one sample sequenced in a study of cytomegalovirus exposure and HLA in healthy donors. Produced via immunoSEQ multiplex PCR; TCRdb's table is partial and in-frame only. The sample yields roughly 68,000 clones, approximately 97% seen once. Sequencing input: PBMCs. The receptors come from a man younger than 30 in good health and CMV-seronegative.

This chain connects TRBV7-9 to TRBJ2-1, with 9 bases that match TRBD2. In germline, CDR1 is SEHNR, CDR2 FQNEAQ (reference sequence). This CDR3 has 16 residues. V dropped 0 bases and J dropped 0; count of bases not matched to a gene: 0. CDR3 bases: TGTGCCAGCAGCTTAGCTAGCGGGGGCTCCTACAATGAGCAGTTCTTC. It yields the protein CASSLASGGSYNEQFF.

The chain has TRBV6-5 and TRBJ2-7; the match to TRBD1 covers 7 bases. The CDR3 spans 12 residues. J was trimmed by 6 bases and V by 6 bases; bases with no gene match: 5. CDR1 and CDR2 (germline): MNHEY, SVGAGI. Written as DNA, the CDR3 is TGTGCCAGCAGCCTAGGGGGCGGCGAGCAGTACTTC. The encoded protein is CASSLGGGEQYF.

The rearrangement uses TRBV19 and TRBJ1-2; D might be TRBD1 (6 bases). V lost 3 bases and J 6 bases, leaving 11 bases between the germline ends. Germline V gene lookup returns CDR1 LNHDA and CDR2 SQIVND (reference sequence). The CDR3 consists of 13 residues. As DNA, the CDR3 is TGTGCCAGTAGTATGGGGGCAGCCGATGGCTACACCTTC. It specifies CASSMGAADGYTF.

The J gene is TRBJ1-1, the V gene TRBV6-1; the D gene is possibly TRBD1 (5 bases). The germline V gene has CDR1 MNHNS and CDR2 SASEGT. Deletions cut 9 bases from V and 0 bases from J, with 14 bases between. The CDR3 consists of 14 residues. The CDR3 bases are TGTGCCAGTCCGGGGAGGGGCTTGAACACTGAAGCTTTCTTT. This translates into CASPGRGLNTEAFF.

The rearrangement uses TRBV20-1 and TRBJ2-1; maybe TRBD1 (5 bases). Germline values: CDR1 DFQATT, CDR2 SNEGSKA (reference sequence). Trimming took 7 bases from V and 8 from J, leaving 12 bases between them. The CDR3 runs 11 residues. The CDR3 region is CSVEGAYEQFF. The CDR3 nucleotides read TGCAGTGTTGAAGGGGCGTATGAGCAGTTCTTC.

The chain has TRBV7-3 and TRBJ2-2, with D unclear. V was trimmed by 2 bases and J by 4 bases, leaving 8 bases between them. Germline-derived CDR1 and CDR2 are SGHTA and FQGTGA. The CDR3 is 14 residues long. This CDR3 is CASSLDASTGELFF. CDR3 bases: TGTGCCAGCAGCTTAGATGCCAGCACCGGGGAGCTGTTTTTT.

This clone was detected once. The V call is TRBV6-5, the J call TRBJ1-1, with unresolved D. Germline V gives CDR1 MNHEY, CDR2 SVGAGI. This CDR3 is built from 16 residues. Between the trimmed V and J ends, which lost 0 bases and 0 bases, there was a span of 11 bases. The CDR3 DNA reads as TGTGCCAGCAGTTACTCGGTCCAGTTTATGAACACTGAAGCTTTCTTT. Its translation: CASSYSVQFMNTEAFF.

The chain couples TRBV27 to TRBJ2-7; 7 bases map to TRBD1. In germline, CDR1 is MNHEY, CDR2 SMNVEV (reference sequence). Trimming took 6 bases from V and 0 from J; bases not matched to a gene: 5. The CDR3 length is 14 residues. CDR3 nucleotides: TGTGCCAGCAGGGGGGACAGCCCCTCCTACGAGCAGTACTTC. This encodes CASRGDSPSYEQYF.

This clone was recorded only once. The chain couples TRBV28 to TRBJ1-3, with D possibly TRBD1 on 5 matching bases. Germline V CDR1 and CDR2: MDHEN, SYDVKM. The ends were cut back, 2 bases at V and 5 bases at J, with 7 bases in the middle. CDR3 length: 13 amino acids. In nucleotides, the CDR3 is TGTGCCAGCAGTTTACGGGGGAGAAACACCATATATTTT. It specifies CASSLRGRNTIYF.